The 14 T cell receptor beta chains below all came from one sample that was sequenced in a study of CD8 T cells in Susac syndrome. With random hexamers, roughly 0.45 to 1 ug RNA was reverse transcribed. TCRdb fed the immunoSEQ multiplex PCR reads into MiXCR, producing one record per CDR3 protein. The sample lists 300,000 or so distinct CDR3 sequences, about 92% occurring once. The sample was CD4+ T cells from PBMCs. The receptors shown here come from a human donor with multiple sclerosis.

Here the CDR3 DNA reads TGTGCCAGCAGCCATGCCTCTGACGTGGGGGAGCTGTTTTTT. It specifies CASSHASDVGELFF. The chain employs TRBV3-1 and TRBJ2-2; D is unresolved. The CDR3 extends over 14 amino acids. V was shortened by 3 bases and J by 8 bases, with 13 bases between the two germline ends. Per the germline V gene, CDR1 is LGHDT and CDR2 is YNNKEL (reference sequence). The full variable domain, completed using reference TRBV3-1 and TRBJ2-2, is DTAVSQTPKYLVTQMGNDKSIKCEQNLGHDTMYWYKQDSKKFLKIMFSYNNKELIINETVPNRFSPKSPDKAHLNLHINSLELGDSAVYFCASSHASDVGELFFGEGSRLTVL.

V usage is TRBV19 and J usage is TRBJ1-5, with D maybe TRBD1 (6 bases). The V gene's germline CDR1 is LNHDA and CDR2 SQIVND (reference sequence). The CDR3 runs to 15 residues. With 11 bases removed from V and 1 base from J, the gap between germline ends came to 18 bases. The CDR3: CASSPPRGSNQPQHF. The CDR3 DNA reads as TGTGCCTCCAGCCCCCCCAGGGGAAGCAATCAGCCCCAGCATTTT.

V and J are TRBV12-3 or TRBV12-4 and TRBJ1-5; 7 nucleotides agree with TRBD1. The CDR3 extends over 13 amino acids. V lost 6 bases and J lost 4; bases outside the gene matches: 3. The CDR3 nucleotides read TGTGCCAGCAGCGCAGGGGGGAATCAGCCCCAGCATTTT. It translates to CASSAGGNQPQHF.

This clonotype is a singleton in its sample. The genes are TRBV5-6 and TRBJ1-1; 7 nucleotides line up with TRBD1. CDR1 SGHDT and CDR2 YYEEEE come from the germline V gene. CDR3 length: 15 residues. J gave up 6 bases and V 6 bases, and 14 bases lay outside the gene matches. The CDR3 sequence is CASIRSGGLRAEAFF. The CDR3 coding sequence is TGTGCCAGCATCCGATCAGGGGGGCTGCGTGCTGAAGCTTTCTTT. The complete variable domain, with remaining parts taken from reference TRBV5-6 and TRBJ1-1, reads DAGVTQSPTHLIKTRGQQVTLRCSPKSGHDTVSWYQQALGQGPQFIFQYYEEEERQRGNFPDRFSGHQFPNYSSELNVNALLLGDSALYLCASIRSGGLRAEAFFGQGTRLTVV.

Written as DNA, the CDR3 is TGCAGCGTAGGGGACAGGGGAACAGGGTATGGCTACACCTTC. Translation gives CSVGDRGTGYGYTF. J is TRBJ1-2 and V is TRBV29-1; TRBD1 aligns across 10 bases. Losses at the gene ends were 6 bases for V and 5 bases for J; bases not matched to a gene: 9. The CDR3 spans 14 residues. Germline CDR1 SQVTM, CDR2 ANQGSEA.

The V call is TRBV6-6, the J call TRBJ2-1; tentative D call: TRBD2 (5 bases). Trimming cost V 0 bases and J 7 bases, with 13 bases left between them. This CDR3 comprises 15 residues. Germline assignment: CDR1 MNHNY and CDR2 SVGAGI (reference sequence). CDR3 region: CASSYSRGLKNEQFF. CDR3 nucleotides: TGTGCCAGCAGTTACTCACGAGGGCTCAAGAATGAGCAGTTCTTC.

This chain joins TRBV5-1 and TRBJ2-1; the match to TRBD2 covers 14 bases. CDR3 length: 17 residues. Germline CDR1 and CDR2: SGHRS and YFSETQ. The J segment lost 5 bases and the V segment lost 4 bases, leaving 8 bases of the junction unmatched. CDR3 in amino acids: CASSIGLAGGKNNEQFF. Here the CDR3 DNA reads TGCGCCAGCAGCATCGGACTAGCGGGGGGAAAAAACAATGAGCAGTTCTTC. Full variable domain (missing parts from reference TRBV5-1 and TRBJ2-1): KAGVTQTPRYLIKTRGQQVTLSCSPISGHRSVSWYQQTPGQGLQFLFEYFSETQRNKGNFPGRFSGRQFSNSRSEMNVSTLELGDSALYLCASSIGLAGGKNNEQFFGPGTRLTVL.

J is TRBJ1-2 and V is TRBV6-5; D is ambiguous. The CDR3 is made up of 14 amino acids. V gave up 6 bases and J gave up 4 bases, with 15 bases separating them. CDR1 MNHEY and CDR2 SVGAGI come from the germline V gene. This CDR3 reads CASSLALVGYGYTF. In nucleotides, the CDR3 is TGTGCCAGCAGCCTCGCCCTTGTTGGCTATGGCTACACCTTC.

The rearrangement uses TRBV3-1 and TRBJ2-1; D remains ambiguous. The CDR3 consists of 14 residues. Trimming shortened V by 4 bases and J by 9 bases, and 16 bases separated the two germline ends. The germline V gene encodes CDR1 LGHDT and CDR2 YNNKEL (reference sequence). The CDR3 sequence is CASSLRPDLVEQFF. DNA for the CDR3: TGTGCCAGCAGCCTCCGACCGGACCTTGTTGAGCAGTTCTTC.

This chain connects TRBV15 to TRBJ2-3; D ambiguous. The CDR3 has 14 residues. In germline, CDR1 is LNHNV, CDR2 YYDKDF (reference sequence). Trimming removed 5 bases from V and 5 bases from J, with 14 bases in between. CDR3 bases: TGTGCCACCAGCGGCCTTAAGTCTCAAGATACGCAGTATTTT. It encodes CATSGLKSQDTQYF. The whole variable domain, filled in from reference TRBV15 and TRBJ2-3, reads DAMVIQNPRYQVTQFGKPVTLSCSQTLNHNVMYWYQQKSSQAPKLLFHYYDKDFNNEADTPDNFQSRRPNTSFCFLDIRSPGLGDTAMYLCATSGLKSQDTQYFGPGTRLTVL.

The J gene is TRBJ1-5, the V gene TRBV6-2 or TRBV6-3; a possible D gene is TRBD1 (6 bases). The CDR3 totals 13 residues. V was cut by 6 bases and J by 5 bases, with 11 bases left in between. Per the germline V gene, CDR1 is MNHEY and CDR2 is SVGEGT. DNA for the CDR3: TGTGCCAGCAGGGGGACATGGGATCAGCCCCAGCATTTT. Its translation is CASRGTWDQPQHF.

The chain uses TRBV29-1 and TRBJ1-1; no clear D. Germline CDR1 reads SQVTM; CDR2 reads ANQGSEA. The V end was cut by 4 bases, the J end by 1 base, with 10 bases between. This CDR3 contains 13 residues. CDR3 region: CSVAVISNTEAFF. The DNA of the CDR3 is TGCAGCGTTGCCGTAATATCGAACACTGAAGCTTTCTTT.

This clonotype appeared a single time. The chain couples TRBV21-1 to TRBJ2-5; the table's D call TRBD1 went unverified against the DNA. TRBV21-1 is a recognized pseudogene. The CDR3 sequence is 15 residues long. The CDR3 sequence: CASSKGDRGQKTQHF. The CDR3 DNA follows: TGTGCCAGCAGCAAAGGGGACAGGGGGCAGAAGACCCAGCACTTC.

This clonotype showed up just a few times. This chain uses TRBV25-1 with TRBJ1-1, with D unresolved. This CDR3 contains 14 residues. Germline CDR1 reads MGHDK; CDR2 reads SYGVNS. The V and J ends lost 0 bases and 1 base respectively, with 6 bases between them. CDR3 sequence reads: CASSEYGRNTEAFF. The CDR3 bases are TGTGCCAGCAGTGAATATGGCCGGAACACTGAAGCTTTCTTT.